The 27 T cell receptor beta chains reported below all come from one sample, sequenced in a study of T cells expressing NK-cell markers. With the 5' RACE reads reprocessed, TCRdb shows one record per CDR3 protein and no DNA. The sample totals some 140,000 distinct CDR3 sequences. The specimen sequenced was blood T cells: a sorted CD56 or NKG2C T cell subset, CD4+ or CD8+ T cells, or bulk PBMC T cells (not recorded which). All receptors come from a woman in her 50s in good health.

The V and J genes are TRBV5-1 and TRBJ2-5; TCRdb returns TRBD1, unconfirmable since there is no DNA. CDR3 size: 18 residues. Germline V lookup: CDR1 SGHRS, CDR2 YFSETQ. CDR3 sequence reads: CASSPPTLPTGVQETQYF.

The genes are TRBV29-1 and TRBJ1-1; there is no DNA to check the TCRdb D call of TRBD1. The CDR3 has 13 residues. Germline V gene lookup returns CDR1 SQVTM and CDR2 ANQGSEA. The CDR3 sequence: CSVGDGQTNEAFF. The full variable domain, rest sourced from reference TRBV29-1 and TRBJ1-1, is SAVISQKPSRDICQRGTSLTIQCQVDSQVTMMFWYRQQPGQSLTLIATANQGSEATYESGFVIDKFPISRPNLTFSTLTVSNMSPEDSSIYLCSVGDGQTNEAFFGQGTRLTVV.

The J gene is TRBJ1-5, the V gene TRBV3-1; TCRdb's assignment of TRBD1 cannot be checked, as there is no DNA. From germline, CDR1 is LGHDT and CDR2 YNNKEL (reference sequence). The CDR3 runs to 14 residues. CDR3 region: CASSAGGRGGPQHF. Supplemented by reference TRBV3-1 and TRBJ1-5, the full variable domain reads DTAVSQTPKYLVTQMGNDKSIKCEQNLGHDTMYWYKQDSKKFLKIMFSYNNKELIINETVPNRFSPKSPDKAHLNLHINSLELGDSAVYFCASSAGGRGGPQHFGDGTRLSIL.

This chain uses TRBV14 with TRBJ1-2. This CDR3 comprises 12 residues. The germline gives CDR1 SGHDN, CDR2 FVKESK. CDR3 in amino acids: CASSPTSDGYTF.

The chain has TRBV3-1 and TRBJ2-1; TCRdb's D call of TRBD2 is untestable without DNA. The CDR3 runs 17 residues. CDR1 is LGHDT and CDR2 is YNNKEL in the germline V gene (reference sequence). The CDR3 here is CASSLWTSGSSYNEQFF.

The chain employs TRBV3-1 and TRBJ2-1; no DNA is available, so the TRBD2 call from TCRdb remains unchecked. The CDR3 is 16 residues long. Germline-derived CDR1 and CDR2 are LGHDT and YNNKEL (reference sequence). The chain's CDR3 is CASCQRGRGSYNEQFF.

J is TRBJ2-7 and V is TRBV5-1; TCRdb's assignment of TRBD1 cannot be checked, as there is no DNA. In germline, CDR1 is SGHRS, CDR2 YFSETQ. CDR3 length: 15 amino acids. The CDR3 region is CASSPPGRETYEQYF.

V gene TRBV4-1 combines with J gene TRBJ2-7; lacking DNA, the TRBD2 call made by TCRdb goes unchecked. This CDR3 is 14 amino acids long. Germline lookup yields CDR1 MGHRA and CDR2 YSYEKL. The CDR3: CASSQGLAVYEQYF.

V and J are TRBV27 and TRBJ1-1; TCRdb reports TRBD1, a call that lacks DNA to check it against. This CDR3 has 17 residues. CDR1 and CDR2 (germline): MNHEY, SMNVEV (reference sequence). The CDR3 reads CASSLSGTGVMNTEAFF.

The rearrangement joins TRBV15 to TRBJ2-1. The CDR3 has 13 residues. Germline CDR1 and CDR2: LNHNV and YYDKDF (reference sequence). The chain's CDR3 is CATSRTSDLEQFF.

The chain recombines TRBV28 with TRBJ1-1; TCRdb returns TRBD1, unconfirmable since there is no DNA. The CDR3 is 13 residues long. Germline-derived CDR1 and CDR2 are MDHEN and SYDVKM. The CDR3 here is CASSSGHFTEAFF. Drawing the rest from reference TRBV28 and TRBJ1-1, the complete variable domain is DVKVTQSSRYLVKRTGEKVFLECVQDMDHENMFWYRQDPGLGLRLIYFSYDVKMKEKGDIPEGYSVSREKKERFSLILESASTNQTSMYLCASSSGHFTEAFFGQGTRLTVV.

The J gene is TRBJ1-1, the V gene TRBV12-5. The germline CDR1 and CDR2 sequences are LGHNT and FRNRAP. The CDR3 totals 17 residues. CDR3 in amino acids: CASDLTSGGVWDTEAFF.

The J gene is TRBJ2-2, the V gene TRBV6-6; TCRdb indicates TRBD1, and absent DNA this call remains unverified. Germline CDR1 reads MNHNY; CDR2 reads SVGAGI (reference sequence). The CDR3 sequence is 12 residues long. The CDR3 protein is CASGTGVGELFF.

This chain connects TRBV5-8 to TRBJ2-1. The CDR3 covers 15 residues. Looked up from germline, CDR1 is SGHTS and CDR2 is YDEGEE. The CDR3 loop is CASSLRNYGENEQFF. The full variable domain, in which reference TRBV5-8 and TRBJ2-1 provide the parts outside the CDR3, is EAGVTQSPTHLIKTRGQQATLRCSPISGHTSVYWYQQALGLGLQFLLWYDEGEERNRGNFPPRFSGRQFPNYSSELNVNALELEDSALYLCASSLRNYGENEQFFGPGTRLTVL.

The V call is TRBV11-2, the J call TRBJ2-7. Germline V gene sequence: CDR1 SGHAT, CDR2 FQNNGV. This CDR3 is 12 amino acids long. The CDR3 loop reads CASSLEGQEQYF.

The chain has TRBV6-4 and TRBJ2-1; TCRdb indicates TRBD1, and absent DNA this call remains unverified. The CDR3 contains 15 residues. Germline-derived CDR1 and CDR2 are MRHNA and SNTAGT. The CDR3 here is CASSQTGTGYDEQFF.

The chain links TRBV27 to TRBJ2-7; the D call from TCRdb, TRBD1, cannot be confirmed without DNA. This CDR3 has 13 amino acids. CDR1 and CDR2 (germline): MNHEY, SMNVEV (reference sequence). The CDR3: CASSLLGDGEQYF.

The chain joins TRBV7-8 to TRBJ1-2; TCRdb's assignment of TRBD1 cannot be checked, as there is no DNA. CDR3 length: 15 residues. In germline, CDR1 is SGHVS, CDR2 FQNEAQ. CDR3 amino acids: CASSLDPGVNYGYTF. The full variable domain, in which reference TRBV7-8 and TRBJ1-2 provide the parts outside the CDR3, is GAGVSQSPRYKVAKRGQDVALRCDPISGHVSLFWYQQALGQGPEFLTYFQNEAQLDKSGLPSDRFFAERPEGSVSTLKIQRTQQEDSAVYLCASSLDPGVNYGYTFGSGTRLTVV.

The chain couples TRBV21-1 to TRBJ2-5; as DNA is missing, the TRBD2 call by TCRdb cannot be tested. TRBV21-1 counts as a pseudogene. CDR3 length: 18 amino acids. CDR3: CASSMSVYYGLAGETQYF.

This chain connects TRBV7-9 to TRBJ2-7; without DNA, the TCRdb call of TRBD1 cannot be checked. This CDR3 contains 16 residues. The germline V gene encodes CDR1 SEHNR and CDR2 FQNEAQ (reference sequence). The CDR3 region is CASSPHSGTTTYEQYF.

The chain uses TRBV3-1 and TRBJ2-7; no DNA is available, so the TRBD2 call from TCRdb remains unchecked. Germline assignment: CDR1 LGHDT and CDR2 YNNKEL (reference sequence). The CDR3 covers 15 residues. The CDR3: CASSQGLAEIYEQYF.

The J gene is TRBJ2-1, the V gene TRBV7-9. The CDR3 contains 12 residues. CDR1 is SEHNR, CDR2 FQNEAQ, per germline (reference sequence). The CDR3 here is CASSWIPDEQFF. The full variable domain, its missing parts supplied by reference TRBV7-9 and TRBJ2-1, is DTGVSQNPRHKITKRGQNVTFRCDPISEHNRLYWYRQTLGQGPEFLTYFQNEAQLEKSRLLSDRFSAERPKGSFSTLEIQRTEQGDSAMYLCASSWIPDEQFFGPGTRLTVL.

The rearrangement joins TRBV29-1 to TRBJ1-2; absent DNA, TCRdb's TRBD1 call cannot be checked. CDR1 and CDR2 from the germline V gene are SQVTM and ANQGSEA. CDR3 length equals 16 residues. CDR3 region: CSVEESVGQGSYGYTF.

The gene calls are TRBV24-1 and TRBJ2-1. The V gene's germline CDR1 is KGHDR and CDR2 SFDVKD. The length of the CDR3 is 15 residues. The CDR3 spells CATSTQSLSYNEQFF.

This rearrangement joins TRBV29-1 to TRBJ2-2. The CDR3 extends over 13 amino acids. Germline V gene sequence: CDR1 SQVTM, CDR2 ANQGSEA. This chain's CDR3 is CSVGDGNTGELFF.

J is TRBJ2-1 and V is TRBV24-1; the D gene TCRdb calls, TRBD1, cannot be checked with no DNA. Per the germline V gene, CDR1 is KGHDR and CDR2 is SFDVKD. This CDR3 is 15 amino acids long. This CDR3 is CATFFPAPYSNEQFF.

This chain connects TRBV6-6 to TRBJ1-5; TCRdb outputs TRBD1, but without DNA this stays unchecked. The CDR3 spans 15 residues. Germline CDR1 MNHNY, CDR2 SVGAGI (reference sequence). CDR3 loop: CASSYTGGPNQPQHF.